Below are 14 T cell receptor beta chains sequenced from a single sample in a study of T cells after posttransplantation cyclophosphamide. Assay used: immunoSEQ multiplex PCR; TCRdb lists only in-frame clones, some missing. The sample lists under 3,500 clones; 84% were seen once. Sequenced: CD8+ T cells sorted from bone marrow. These receptors were taken from a woman aged 60 to 75 in good health, CMV-negative, and a related stem cell transplant donor.

The gene calls are TRBV4-3 and TRBJ2-3, with 8 bases fitting TRBD2. The junction had 14 bases not matched to a gene; V was cut back by 3 bases and J by 3 bases. CDR1 and CDR2 (germline): LGHNA, YSLEER. CDR3 length equals 18 residues. The CDR3 reads CASSHDGLGLEFTDTQYF. The DNA of the CDR3 is TGCGCCAGCAGCCATGATGGCCTGGGACTAGAGTTTACAGATACGCAGTATTTT.

The chain has TRBV28 and TRBJ1-5; no reliable D call. The CDR3 has 14 amino acids. Germline-derived CDR1 and CDR2 are MDHEN and SYDVKM. Trimming removed 3 bases at V and 4 bases at J, with 10 bases between. The CDR3 DNA sequence: TGTGCCAGCAGTTTGGCCCCTAGGAATCAGCCCCAGCATTTT. Translation gives CASSLAPRNQPQHF.

V and J are TRBV5-1 and TRBJ2-3, with TRBD2 matching 9 bases. The germline gives CDR1 SGHRS, CDR2 YFSETQ. V lost 4 bases and J lost 4; bases outside the gene matches: 7. The CDR3 length is 15 residues. The CDR3 DNA sequence: TGCGCCAGCAGCCCGCGGGGGGGCGAGGCAGATACGCAGTATTTT. The encoded protein is CASSPRGGEADTQYF.

This chain links TRBV9 with TRBJ2-4; 8 positions agree with TRBD1. V shed 4 bases, J shed 0 bases, and the junction held 6 bases outside the gene matches. The CDR3 is 16 residues long. Germline V gene data show CDR1 as SGDLS and CDR2 as YYNGEE. In DNA, the CDR3 is TGTGCCAGCAGCCCCGGACAGGGCTTAGCCAAAAACATTCAGTACTTC. Translating it yields CASSPGQGLAKNIQYF. Filled out from reference TRBV9 and TRBJ2-4, the complete variable domain reads DSGVTQTPKHLITATGQRVTLRCSPRSGDLSVYWYQQSLDQGLQFLIQYYNGEERAKGNILERFSAQQFPDLHSELNLSSLELGDSALYFCASSPGQGLAKNIQYFGAGTRLSVL.

The V gene is TRBV7-9, the J gene TRBJ1-1, with D unclear. In germline, CDR1 is SEHNR, CDR2 FQNEAQ (reference sequence). Trimming stripped 1 base from V and 6 bases from J, with 9 bases between. The CDR3 consists of 13 residues. The CDR3 here is CASSLGGFAEAFF. CDR3 bases: TGTGCCAGCAGCTTAGGAGGGTTTGCTGAAGCTTTCTTT.

The chain couples TRBV2 to TRBJ1-2, with a possible D match to TRBD1 (6 bases). Trimming stripped 6 bases from V and 7 bases from J, with 9 bases between. Germline V lookup: CDR1 SNHLY, CDR2 FYNNEI. This CDR3 spans 11 amino acids. As DNA, the CDR3 is TGTGCCAGCAGCCAGGGGACTGGCTACACCTTC. Translated: CASSQGTGYTF.

This chain links TRBV19 with TRBJ2-3, with a weak D call TRBD2 (6 bases). The CDR3 sequence is 17 residues long. The germline V gene has CDR1 LNHDA and CDR2 SQIVND (reference sequence). The V end was cut by 1 base, the J end by 4 bases, with 18 bases between. The CDR3 region has the DNA TGTGCCAGTAGTATAGGTGCACGGGACTCACGGGCAGATACGCAGTATTTT. Its protein is CASSIGARDSRADTQYF.

V is TRBV7-8 and J is TRBJ2-2, with 11 bases identical to TRBD2. This CDR3 has 16 amino acids. Unmatched junction bases numbered 2, after V lost 4 bases and J lost 1 base. Germline-derived CDR1 and CDR2 are SGHVS and FQNEAQ. In nucleotides, the CDR3 is TGTGCCAGCAGCTCTCTAGCGGGGGGGAACACCGGGGAGCTGTTTTTT. Its protein is CASSSLAGGNTGELFF.

The V gene is TRBV27, the J gene TRBJ2-1; 9 bases are shared with TRBD2. The CDR3 consists of 15 residues. Germline V gene data show CDR1 as MNHEY and CDR2 as SMNVEV (reference sequence). V shed 3 bases and J 4 bases; nucleotides not matched to a gene: 4. CDR3 sequence reads: CASSLSAGGYNEQFF. In nucleotides, the CDR3 is TGTGCCAGCAGTTTGTCTGCGGGAGGGTACAATGAGCAGTTCTTC.

This clone was found once. Written as DNA, the CDR3 is TGTGCCAGCAGCTTAACGACTAGCGGGAAAACGGACGAGCAGTACTTC. Protein product: CASSLTTSGKTDEQYF. This rearrangement joins TRBV7-6 to TRBJ2-5; TRBD2 matches at 11 bases. The J call is doubtful: the DNA matches TRBJ2-7 better. The CDR3 totals 16 residues. Germline CDR1 SGHVS, CDR2 FNYEAQ.

V usage is TRBV28 and J usage is TRBJ1-1; D not resolved. The V gene's germline CDR1 is MDHEN and CDR2 SYDVKM. The CDR3 runs 17 residues. V lost 4 bases to trimming and J lost 0 bases, with 18 bases between them. The CDR3 nucleotides are TGTGCCAGCAGTTCACCCTACAAAGATGGGCTGAACACTGAAGCTTTCTTT. Protein: CASSSPYKDGLNTEAFF.

CDR3 nucleotide sequence: TGTGCCAGCAGTAGGGGTCAAAGCTACAATGAGCAGTTCTTC. It codes for CASSRGQSYNEQFF. V usage is TRBV28 and J usage is TRBJ2-1; D is possibly TRBD1 (5 bases). CDR1 is MDHEN, CDR2 SYDVKM, per germline. Trimming shortened V by 5 bases and J by 3 bases, and 11 bases separated the two germline ends. This CDR3 has 14 residues.

The chain has TRBV27 and TRBJ2-3; 8 nucleotides line up with TRBD1. Germline V gene data show CDR1 as MNHEY and CDR2 as SMNVEV (reference sequence). The CDR3 extends over 15 amino acids. Trimming cost V 5 bases and J 6 bases; bases outside gene matches: 10. The CDR3 loop is CASSVGTGWEDTQYF. The CDR3 DNA reads as TGTGCCAGCAGTGTCGGGACAGGATGGGAGGATACGCAGTATTTT.

The chain recombines TRBV6-1 with TRBJ2-5, with 8 bases lining up with TRBD1. Unmatched junction bases numbered 5, after V lost 3 bases and J lost 2 bases. CDR1 MNHNS and CDR2 SASEGT come from the germline V gene. The CDR3 runs to 15 residues. The CDR3 loop is CASSDGQGQQETQYF. CDR3 bases: TGTGCCAGCAGTGACGGACAGGGACAACAAGAGACCCAGTACTTC.